This T cell receptor (beta chain) was found in a study of OX40 agonist ivuxolimab in advanced cancers. Here immunoSEQ multiplex PCR was the method, and the copy in TCRdb shows in-frame clones only, minus some. The repertoire consists of about 70,000 clones, with around nine tenths occurring once and the leading ten covering about 8.3%. Per germline, CDR1 LNHDA and CDR2 SQIVND (reference sequence). CDR3 length: 14 residues. Trimming stripped 1 base from V and 6 bases from J, with 10 bases between. The source of this sequence is an adult with an advanced solid tumor such as melanoma, head and neck, liver or kidney cancer. The rearrangement uses TRBV19 and TRBJ1-5; D is uncertain. Sequenced material: CD4+ or CD8+ T cells sorted from blood, taken in a trial of the OX40 agonist ivuxolimab. In DNA form, the CDR3 reads TGTGCCAGTAGTATAGCGGGGTTTTCTCAGCCCCAGCATTTT. It specifies CASSIAGFSQPQHF.